Presented here are 4 T cell receptor beta chains from one specimen sequenced in a study of blood T cell repertoires in COVID-19. Clones were sequenced by immunoSEQ multiplex PCR, and TCRdb holds only the in-frame ones, with some missing. This sample carries fewer than 400,000 clones, about nine tenths of them seen once, and the ten largest clones take approximately 5%. Material: PBMCs or T cells enriched from blood (not recorded which). The receptors were sampled from a man aged 60 to 69 who had recovered from COVID-19.

V usage is TRBV9 and J usage is TRBJ2-1; 7 bases map to TRBD1. CDR1 is SGDLS and CDR2 is YYNGEE in the germline V gene. CDR3 length: 13 residues. V lost 3 bases to trimming and J lost 4 bases; unmatched junction nucleotides: 1. This chain's CDR3 is CASSAGQYNEQFF. CDR3 sequence (DNA): TGTGCCAGCAGCGCGGGACAGTACAATGAGCAGTTCTTC.

The rearrangement uses TRBV10-2 and TRBJ2-7; 8 bases fit TRBD1. From germline, CDR1 is WSHSY and CDR2 SAAADI. There are 15 residues in the CDR3. J was trimmed by 5 bases and V by 6 bases; bases with no gene match: 12. The CDR3 DNA reads TGCGCCAGCAGCATTTTTACCGGGACAGGAAACGAGCAGTACTTC. Encoded protein: CASSIFTGTGNEQYF.

The chain uses TRBV28 and TRBJ2-1; possibly TRBD1 for D (8 bases). CDR3 length: 16 amino acids. Germline CDR1 is MDHEN and CDR2 is SYDVKM. Trimming shortened V by 4 bases and J by 0 bases, and 13 bases separated the two germline ends. CDR3 amino acids: CASSSYRGGSYNEQFF. CDR3 DNA sequence: TGTGCCAGCAGTTCCTACAGGGGGGGCTCCTACAATGAGCAGTTCTTC.

This sequence joins TRBV18 and TRBJ2-5, with a weak D call TRBD2 (6 bases). The CDR3 has 13 residues. Trimming pared 3 bases from V and 2 bases from J, leaving 7 bases between. CDR1 and CDR2 from the germline V gene are KGHSH and LQKENI. CDR3: CASSPRGQETQYF. CDR3 coding DNA: TGTGCCAGCTCACCCCGGGGGCAAGAGACCCAGTACTTC.